These T cell receptor beta chains were read from a single sample in a study of CD8 T cells in Susac syndrome. A single record per CDR3 protein comes from TCRdb applying MiXCR to the immunoSEQ multiplex PCR reads. The sample records around 100,000 distinct CDR3 sequences, 95% being singletons. Input material: CD8+ T cells from PBMCs. These TCRs come from a human donor with Susac syndrome. Each CDR3 is given without its conserved first and last residue.

J: TRBJ2-5; V: TRBV27; CDR3: ASSLRASMEGLETQY
J: TRBJ2-2; V: TRBV5-6; CDR3: ASSLGGSGTGELF
J: TRBJ1-2; V: TRBV19; CDR3: ASTNYYGYT
J: TRBJ1-1; V: TRBV4-1; CDR3: ASSHRTGAPNTEAF
J: TRBJ2-3; V: TRBV7-9; CDR3: ASTTAIGATDTQY
J: TRBJ2-1; V: TRBV2; CDR3: ASRDSGTNEQF
J: TRBJ2-5; V: TRBV5-1; CDR3: ASSIAGGGETQY
J: TRBJ1-5; V: TRBV20-1; CDR3: SARDGTENQPQH
J: TRBJ2-2; V: TRBV4-1; CDR3: ASSQAGTGELF
J: TRBJ2-7; V: TRBV13; CDR3: ASSAAGGKYEQY
J: TRBJ2-3; V: TRBV4-2; CDR3: ASSQEPGQGADTQY
J: TRBJ1-2; V: TRBV4-1; CDR3: ASSGRGNGYT
J: TRBJ2-1; V: TRBV14; CDR3: ASGLERGTYNEQF
J: TRBJ2-6; V: TRBV7-9; CDR3: ASSLTGLSGANVLT
J: TRBJ2-1; V: TRBV4-1; CDR3: ASSQVQRGGLDEQF
J: TRBJ2-5; V: TRBV25-1; CDR3: ASSEAVGETQY
J: TRBJ1-6; V: TRBV14; CDR3: ASSTQERDSPLH
J: TRBJ2-2; V: TRBV5-1; CDR3: ASSLVPGVGTGELF
J: TRBJ2-3; V: TRBV7-2; CDR3: ASSLMGGTDTQY
J: TRBJ2-1; V: TRBV5-1; CDR3: ASTNSTGQF
J: TRBJ2-5; V: TRBV5-4; CDR3: ASSLASSGEGETQY
J: TRBJ2-1; V: TRBV4-1; CDR3: ASSRDSNEQF
J: TRBJ2-1; V: TRBV20-1; CDR3: SATTSASYNEQF
J: TRBJ1-2; V: TRBV20-1; CDR3: SATSPGTPNEKYGYT
J: TRBJ2-3; V: TRBV25-1; CDR3: ASSPTGGYTDTQY
J: TRBJ1-2; V: TRBV28; CDR3: ASSLRASYT
J: TRBJ2-5; V: TRBV24-1; CDR3: ATSETGAGETQY
J: TRBJ1-1; V: TRBV18; CDR3: ASSPSRTGAPMNTEAF
J: TRBJ2-7; V: TRBV12-3/TRBV12-4; CDR3: ASSPSPPGGGEQY
J: TRBJ2-5; V: TRBV9; CDR3: ASTPGADLYQETQY
J: TRBJ2-5; V: TRBV5-6; CDR3: ASSLVTRRQETQY
J: TRBJ2-5; V: TRBV29-1; CDR3: SVDLREGQETQY
J: TRBJ2-7; V: TRBV12-3/TRBV12-4; CDR3: ASSSVDGGSYEQY
J: TRBJ2-7; V: TRBV12-3/TRBV12-4; CDR3: ASSLISSNEQY
J: TRBJ1-2; V: TRBV20-1; CDR3: SAPPGQGANGYT
J: TRBJ1-3; V: TRBV14; CDR3: ASSPNGGNTIY
J: TRBJ2-2; V: TRBV4-1; CDR3: ASSRPLAVDLTGELF